This TCR beta chain was observed in a study of T-cell reconstitution after alpha-beta-depleted transplantation in children. The study's findings and limits: Reportedly, alpha-beta T cells present about two months post-transplant originated from several hundred expanded clones of graft origin. A year post-transplant, T-cell counts and diversity derived mostly from newly produced T cells. The study traced high day-60 TCRbeta diversity in some patients to surviving recipient T cells and thymic progenitors.

In this sample, this clonotype turned up a few times. Its antigen is not known. As it was prepared, the TCRbeta library received unique molecular identifiers. TCRdb reanalysed the PCR reads using MiXCR and keeps one entry per CDR3 protein. Among roughly 200,000 distinct CDR3 sequences listed, 5.5% to 7% were seen once. V trimming: 6 bases; J trimming: 5 bases; junction bases outside the gene matches: 7. This CDR3 contains 14 residues. The germline CDR1 and CDR2 sequences are MDHEN and SYDVKM. This chain joins TRBV28 and TRBJ1-5; TRBD1 agrees at 7 bases. The source is a boy between 2 and 10 years old with acute lymphoblastic leukemia, due to receive a stem cell transplant. The sample was PBMCs, taken before TCRalphabeta/CD19-depleted stem cell transplant. CDR3 coding DNA: TGTGCCAGCAGCCGGGGACAGAAATATCAGCCCCAGCATTTT. Translated, it gives CASSRGQKYQPQHF. The full variable domain, with the rest looked up from reference TRBV28 and TRBJ1-5, is DVKVTQSSRYLVKRTGEKVFLECVQDMDHENMFWYRQDPGLGLRLIYFSYDVKMKEKGDIPEGYSVSREKKERFSLILESASTNQTSMYLCASSRGQKYQPQHFGDGTRLSIL.